The 29 T cell receptor beta chains reported below all come from one sample, sequenced in a study of breast tumors, draining lymph nodes, adjacent tissues. Axillary draining lymph nodes of breast cancer patients supplied the node samples. TCRdb re-called the multiplex PCR reads through MiXCR, storing one row per CDR3 protein. Of fewer than 200,000 distinct CDR3 sequences in the sample, roughly 30% are singletons; the top ten hold around 4.5%. Sample: axillary lymph node tissue. Source of these receptors: a female donor with breast cancer. Some clones in this sample may be carry-over from other donors' samples.

This sequence joins TRBV3-1 and TRBJ2-1; D unclear. The ends were cut back, 0 bases at V and 8 bases at J, with 17 bases in the middle. This CDR3 region has 16 residues. Germline V lookup: CDR1 LGHDT, CDR2 YNNKEL (reference sequence). CDR3 bases: TGTGCCAGCAGCCAAGATCTTCGGCTTTATCGGGATGAGCAGTTCTTC. It yields the protein CASSQDLRLYRDEQFF.

This clonotype appeared once. Being one base from a much bigger clone, this may be a read error. This chain connects TRBV12-3 or TRBV12-4 to TRBJ2-3; the D call may be TRBD1 or TRBD2 (5 bases each). V lost 8 bases to trimming and J lost 3 bases, with 27 bases between them. CDR3 length: 18 amino acids. In DNA, the CDR3 is TGTGCCAGCCACAAACTCTACTTCCGGGACCTTCGTACAGATACGCAGTATTTT. Translating it yields CASHKLYFRDLRTDTQYF.

With regard to this clonotype: This likely comes from a read error, as the CDR3 has no conserved phenylalanine or tryptophan at its end. The DNA is omitted, as the CDR3 cannot be located on it reliably, and the CDR3 follows TCRdb's listing. This chain links TRBV20-1 with TRBJ2-1. The V gene's germline CDR1 is DFQATT and CDR2 SNEGSKA (reference sequence). The CDR3 numbers 10 amino acids, ends counted. The CDR3 reads CSARRNELFS.

There are many counts of this clonotype. This chain links TRBV24-1 with TRBJ2-2; 8 bases are shared with TRBD2. This CDR3 is built from 17 residues. The V gene end was trimmed by 2 bases and the J gene end by 0 bases; junction bases not matched to a gene: 4. CDR1 and CDR2 from the germline V gene are KGHDR and SFDVKD. The CDR3 sequence: CATSDSIAGPNTGELFF. The CDR3 coding sequence is TGTGCCACCAGTGATTCCATAGCGGGGCCGAACACCGGGGAGCTGTTTTTT.

The chain couples TRBV9 to TRBJ1-5, with D unresolved. Germline assignment: CDR1 SGDLS and CDR2 YYNGEE. The CDR3 loop spans 15 amino acids. Trimming cost V 4 bases and J 5 bases, with 16 bases left between them. In DNA form, the CDR3 reads TGTGCCAGCAGCCCGCGGGTCGGGGTGGATCAGCCCCAGCATTTT. Protein: CASSPRVGVDQPQHF.

In its sample, this clonotype was seen many times. This chain uses TRBV7-3 with TRBJ1-3; D might be TRBD1 (5 bases). V lost 5 bases and J 0 bases, leaving 14 bases between the germline ends. Germline V CDR1 and CDR2: SGHTA, FQGTGA. The CDR3 is 16 residues long. The CDR3 DNA follows: TGTGCCAGCAGCCCCACTACAGGACTCTCTGGAAACACCATATATTTT. Protein: CASSPTTGLSGNTIYF. Filled out from reference TRBV7-3 and TRBJ1-3, the complete variable domain reads GAGVSQTPSNKVTEKGKYVELRCDPISGHTALYWYRQSLGQGPEFLIYFQGTGAADDSGLPNDRFFAVRPEGSVSTLKIQRTERGDSAVYLCASSPTTGLSGNTIYFGEGSWLTVV.

The chain has TRBV27 and TRBJ1-1, with D unresolved. CDR1 MNHEY and CDR2 SMNVEV come from the germline V gene (reference sequence). The CDR3 consists of 13 residues. V lost 0 bases and J 5 bases, leaving 7 bases between the germline ends. The CDR3 region is CASSLSGPTEAFF. CDR3 bases: TGTGCCAGCAGTTTATCGGGTCCGACTGAAGCTTTCTTT.

V is TRBV20-1 and J is TRBJ2-3, with 7 bases identical to TRBD1. Germline CDR1 is DFQATT and CDR2 is SNEGSKA (reference sequence). This CDR3 spans 14 amino acids. Trimming took 6 bases from V and 0 from J; bases not matched to a gene: 6. CDR3 amino acids: CSADRDSSTDTQYF. In nucleotides, the CDR3 is TGCAGTGCGGACCGGGACAGCAGCACAGATACGCAGTATTTT.

This clonotype was detected many times. This chain connects TRBV6-6 to TRBJ1-3; 10 bases align to TRBD1. The CDR3 runs 16 residues. V lost 0 bases, J lost 9 bases, and 8 bases stayed unmatched. Germline lookup yields CDR1 MNHNY and CDR2 SVGAGI (reference sequence). Here the CDR3 reads CASSYSRGTGVGTIYF. DNA of the CDR3: TGTGCCAGCAGTTACTCACGCGGGACAGGGGTTGGCACCATATATTTT.

The rearrangement uses TRBV2 and TRBJ1-6; D unclear. This CDR3 is built from 15 residues. Trimming cost V 5 bases and J 5 bases, with 13 bases left between them. The germline V gene encodes CDR1 SNHLY and CDR2 FYNNEI. CDR3 residues: CASSPGRINNSPLHF. In DNA, the CDR3 is TGTGCCAGCAGTCCGGGGAGGATAAATAATTCACCCCTCCACTTT.

This clonotype was detected a few times. A single base separates this from a much larger clone, so it may be a read error. The rearrangement joins TRBV27 to TRBJ2-1, with D perhaps TRBD2 (6 bases). Germline V gene data show CDR1 as MNHEY and CDR2 as SMNVEV (reference sequence). V was shortened by 1 base and J by 5 bases, with 6 bases between the two germline ends. The CDR3 totals 13 residues. This CDR3 is CASSLWGDNEQFF. The DNA for the CDR3 is TGTGCCAGCAGTTTATGGGGGGACAATGAGCAGTTCTTC.

This clonotype came up many times. This rearrangement joins TRBV20-1 to TRBJ2-7; 8 nucleotides line up with TRBD2. Trimming cost V 3 bases and J 5 bases; bases outside gene matches: 12. The CDR3 consists of 15 residues. Germline V gives CDR1 DFQATT, CDR2 SNEGSKA (reference sequence). The CDR3 region is CSARDWSGSSHEQYF. In DNA form, the CDR3 reads TGCAGTGCTAGGGACTGGAGCGGGAGTAGCCACGAGCAGTACTTC.

The chain recombines TRBV12-3 or TRBV12-4 with TRBJ2-2; a possible D gene is TRBD1 (5 bases). The CDR3 is 13 amino acids. The V gene lost 8 bases and the J gene lost 2 bases, with 9 bases spanning the gap. CDR3 residues: CASGAPNTGELFF. Here the CDR3 DNA reads TGTGCCAGCGGGGCGCCAAACACCGGGGAGCTGTTTTTT.

The table lists this clonotype with many counts. The V and J genes are TRBV9 and TRBJ2-6; D is undetermined. The length of the CDR3 is 17 residues. Trimming removed 4 bases from V and 0 bases from J, with 14 bases in between. The germline CDR1 and CDR2 sequences are SGDLS and YYNGEE. CDR3 amino acids: CASSPSNPGSGANVLTF. CDR3 DNA sequence: TGTGCCAGCAGCCCCAGCAACCCGGGCTCTGGGGCCAACGTCCTGACTTTC.

This clonotype was recorded at least ten times. The gene calls are TRBV12-3 or TRBV12-4 and TRBJ2-3, with 9 bases matching TRBD2. V dropped 3 bases and J dropped 2; count of bases not matched to a gene: 3. The CDR3 spans 15 residues. For the CDR3, the DNA is TGTGCCAGCAGTTTGGAGCGGGGGGTCACAGATACGCAGTATTTT. Translation gives CASSLERGVTDTQYF.

This clonotype was observed many times. This rearrangement joins TRBV12-3 or TRBV12-4 to TRBJ1-5; TRBD1 matches at 9 bases. V lost 5 bases and J lost 7; bases outside the gene matches: 9. The CDR3 runs to 15 residues. In DNA form, the CDR3 reads TGTGCCAGCAGTCTAGGGACAGGGAAGGGCCAGCCCCAGCATTTT. Translating gives CASSLGTGKGQPQHF.

The V and J genes are TRBV15 and TRBJ2-7; 9 nucleotides agree with TRBD2. CDR1 and CDR2 from the germline V gene are LNHNV and YYDKDF (reference sequence). With 3 bases clipped from V and 4 bases from J, the junction kept 4 bases outside the gene matches. The CDR3 extends over 14 amino acids. The CDR3 DNA is TGTGCCACCAGCAGTACGGGACTAGCTTACGAGCAGTACTTC. As protein: CATSSTGLAYEQYF.

This clonotype was picked up many times. The chain couples TRBV11-3 to TRBJ2-5; 7 positions match TRBD1. The CDR3 spans 15 residues. V trimming: 5 bases; J trimming: 1 base; junction bases outside the gene matches: 7. Germline V CDR1 and CDR2: SGHNT, YENEEA. This CDR3 reads CASSARQGPQETQYF. The CDR3 coding sequence is TGTGCCAGCAGCGCCCGACAGGGCCCCCAAGAGACCCAGTACTTC.

The table lists this clonotype with a count of one. The genes are TRBV12-3 or TRBV12-4 and TRBJ2-5; 8 bases are shared with TRBD1. The CDR3 is made up of 14 amino acids. V was pared by 3 bases and J by 7 bases, with 7 bases of the junction left unmatched. The CDR3 bases are TGTGCCAGCAGTTTGATTTCTGGGACAGGGACCCAGTACTTC. This gives the protein CASSLISGTGTQYF.

At least ten counts were recorded for this clonotype. The V call is TRBV11-1, the J call TRBJ2-7, with D possibly TRBD1 on 6 matching bases. Germline V gene data show CDR1 as SGHAT and CDR2 as FQDESV (reference sequence). The CDR3 length is 14 residues. V lost 5 bases to trimming and J lost 2 bases, with 13 bases between them. The chain's CDR3 is CASSAPGQPYEQYF. The CDR3 DNA reads as TGTGCCAGCAGCGCTCCCGGACAGCCCTACGAGCAGTACTTC. Full variable domain (missing parts from reference TRBV11-1 and TRBJ2-7): EAEVAQSPRYKITEKSQAVAFWCDPISGHATLYWYRQILGQGPELLVQFQDESVVDDSQLPKDRFSAERLKGVDSTLKIQPAELGDSAMYLCASSAPGQPYEQYFGPGTRLTVT.

On this clonotype: A much bigger clone sits one base away, suggesting this may be a read error. The chain has TRBV3-1 and TRBJ2-1; perhaps TRBD1 as D (6 bases). Germline CDR1 and CDR2: LGHDT and YNNKEL (reference sequence). This CDR3 is built from 12 residues. The DNA of the CDR3 is TGTGCCGGCAGCCCTACAGGGAGTGAGCAGTTCTTC. Amino acid sequence: CAGSPTGSEQFF.

Ten or more counts support this clonotype. The CDR3 nucleotides read TGTGCCAGCAGTGAACAGGGGTCTGGAAACACCATATATTTT. Its protein product is CASSEQGSGNTIYF. This rearrangement joins TRBV12-3 or TRBV12-4 to TRBJ1-3, with 7 bases fitting TRBD1. V lost 5 bases, J lost 1 base, and 2 bases stayed unmatched. CDR3 size: 14 residues.

There are many counts of this clonotype. V and J are TRBV9 and TRBJ2-7, with unresolved D. The V end was cut by 2 bases, the J end by 4 bases, with 10 bases between. The CDR3 totals 13 residues. The V gene's germline CDR1 is SGDLS and CDR2 YYNGEE. For the CDR3, the DNA is TGTGCCAGCAGCGTCCAGGAGTCATACGAGCAGTACTTC. Amino acids: CASSVQESYEQYF. The full variable domain, in which reference TRBV9 and TRBJ2-7 provide the parts outside the CDR3, is DSGVTQTPKHLITATGQRVTLRCSPRSGDLSVYWYQQSLDQGLQFLIQYYNGEERAKGNILERFSAQQFPDLHSELNLSSLELGDSALYFCASSVQESYEQYFGPGTRLTVT.

Remarks on this clonotype: Compared with germline, one end of the junction differs, possibly owing to a read error. This chain links TRBV7-9 with TRBJ1-2; no clear D. The germline V gene has CDR1 SEHNR and CDR2 FQNEAQ (reference sequence). The CDR3 is 14 amino acids. Written as DNA, the CDR3 is TGTGCCAGCAGCTTAAGGAGAGAAGGGAATGGCTGCACCTTC. Its protein product is CASSLRREGNGCTF.

There are many counts of this clonotype. The rearrangement joins TRBV20-1 to TRBJ2-5, with TRBD2 matching over 11 bases. V lost 3 bases and J lost 3; bases outside the gene matches: 15. This CDR3 is built from 18 residues. Germline CDR1 and CDR2: DFQATT and SNEGSKA (reference sequence). The CDR3 loop is CSASTGLAGGYLKETQYF. CDR3 sequence (DNA): TGCAGTGCTAGCACAGGGCTAGCGGGGGGATACTTAAAAGAGACCCAGTACTTC.

About this clonotype: One base away lies a much larger clone, so this may be a sequencing read error. The chain combines TRBV12-3 or TRBV12-4 with TRBJ1-2; tentative D call: TRBD1 (5 bases). The V and J ends lost 6 bases and 4 bases respectively, with 18 bases between them. CDR3 length equals 15 residues. The CDR3 DNA is TGTGCCAGCAGCAACGGGGCGGTGGATCTCTATGGCTACACCTTC. Protein product: CASSNGAVDLYGYTF.

This clonotype has just a few counts. Germline and junction disagree at one end, which may indicate a read error. This chain connects TRBV6-5 to TRBJ2-3; D possibly matches TRBD1 or TRBD2 (5 bases each). The CDR3 is 15 amino acids. The germline V gene encodes CDR1 MNHEY and CDR2 SVGAGI. CDR3 DNA sequence: TGTGCCAGCAGTCACTCTGGGACGGTGACAGATACGCAGTATTTT. This gives the protein CASSHSGTVTDTQYF.

This clonotype has at least ten counts. The J gene is TRBJ1-2, the V gene TRBV12-3 or TRBV12-4, with TRBD1 matching 10 bases. The length of the CDR3 is 15 residues. J gave up 5 bases and V 4 bases, and 7 bases lay outside the gene matches. This chain's CDR3 is CASSSSGTGVYGYTF. The CDR3 DNA reads TGTGCCAGCAGTTCCTCCGGGACAGGGGTTTATGGCTACACCTTC.

The chain's CDR3 is CSAREGWNTEAFF. Here the CDR3 DNA reads TGCAGTGCTAGAGAAGGGTGGAACACTGAAGCTTTCTTT. This chain uses TRBV20-1 with TRBJ1-1, with D uncertain. CDR1 and CDR2 from the germline V gene are DFQATT and SNEGSKA (reference sequence). The V gene lost 0 bases and the J gene lost 1 base, with 6 bases spanning the gap. There are 13 residues in the CDR3.